This T cell receptor (beta chain) was sequenced during a study of T cell responses to AZD1222 COVID-19 vaccine. Findings and limits, study-wide: Repertoires were obtained solely post-peak T cell response. The donors showed a predominance of white British ancestry and of females, with possible underestimation of clonal diversity.

Germline CDR1 LGHDT, CDR2 YNNKEL (reference sequence). The CDR3 runs 16 residues. J gave up 6 bases and V 7 bases, and 9 bases lay outside the gene matches. Produced via immunoSEQ multiplex PCR; TCRdb's table is partial and in-frame only. The sample lists under 95,000 clones, 90% occurring once. As regards this clone: Its antigen is undetermined.

Sequenced here: peripheral blood, sampled on day 0 of AZD1222 vaccination. The gene calls are TRBV3-1 (or the pseudogene TRBV3-2) and TRBJ2-1; 13 bases match TRBD2. The clonotype was recovered from an adult in good health. This CDR3 reads CASKEGTSGKFNEQFF. The CDR3 DNA follows: TGTGCCAGCAAGGAAGGGACTAGCGGGAAATTCAATGAGCAGTTCTTC.